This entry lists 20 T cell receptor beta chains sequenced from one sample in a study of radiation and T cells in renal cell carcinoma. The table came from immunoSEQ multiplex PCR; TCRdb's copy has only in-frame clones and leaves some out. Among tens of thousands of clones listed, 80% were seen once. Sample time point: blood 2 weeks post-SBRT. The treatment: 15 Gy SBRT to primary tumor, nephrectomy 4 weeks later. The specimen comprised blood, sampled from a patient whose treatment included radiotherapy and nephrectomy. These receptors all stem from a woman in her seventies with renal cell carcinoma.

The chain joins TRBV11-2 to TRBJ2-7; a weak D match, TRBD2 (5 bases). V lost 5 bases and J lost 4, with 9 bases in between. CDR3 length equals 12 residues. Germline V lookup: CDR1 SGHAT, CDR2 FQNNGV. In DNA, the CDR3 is TGTGCCAGCAGCACCGCGGGTTACGAGCAGTACTTC. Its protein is CASSTAGYEQYF.

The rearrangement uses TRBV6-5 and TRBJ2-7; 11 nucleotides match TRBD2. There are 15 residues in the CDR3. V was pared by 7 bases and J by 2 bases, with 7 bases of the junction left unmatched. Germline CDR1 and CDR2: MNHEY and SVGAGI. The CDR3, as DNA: TGTGCCAGCACCCCGGGACTAGCGGAAACCTACGAGCAGTACTTC. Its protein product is CASTPGLAETYEQYF.

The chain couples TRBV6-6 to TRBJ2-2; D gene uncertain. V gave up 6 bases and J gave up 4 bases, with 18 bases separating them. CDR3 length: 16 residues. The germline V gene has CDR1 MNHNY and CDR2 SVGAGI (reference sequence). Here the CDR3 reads CASRTQRPPGTGELFF. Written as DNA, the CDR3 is TGTGCCAGCAGAACCCAAAGGCCGCCGGGCACCGGGGAGCTGTTTTTT.

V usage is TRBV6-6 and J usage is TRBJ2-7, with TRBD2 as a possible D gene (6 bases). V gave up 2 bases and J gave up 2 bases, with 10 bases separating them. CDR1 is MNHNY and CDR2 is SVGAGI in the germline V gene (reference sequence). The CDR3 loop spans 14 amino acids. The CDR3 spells CASSYERGAYEQYF. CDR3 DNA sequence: TGTGCCAGCAGTTACGAGCGCGGGGCCTACGAGCAGTACTTC.

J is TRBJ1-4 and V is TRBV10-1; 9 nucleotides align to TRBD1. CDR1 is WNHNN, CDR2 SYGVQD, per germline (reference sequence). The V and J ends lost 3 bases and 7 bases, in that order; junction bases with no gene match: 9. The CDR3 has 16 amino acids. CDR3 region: CASSDEQGARGEKLFF. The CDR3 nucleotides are TGCGCCAGCAGTGATGAACAGGGGGCGCGGGGTGAAAAACTGTTTTTT.

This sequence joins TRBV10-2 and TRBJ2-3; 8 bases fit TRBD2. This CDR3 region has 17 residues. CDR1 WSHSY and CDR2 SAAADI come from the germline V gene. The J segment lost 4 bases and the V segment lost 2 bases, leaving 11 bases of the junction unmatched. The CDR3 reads CASSEGKRGSWPDTQYF. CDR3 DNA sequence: TGCGCCAGCAGTGAGGGTAAGCGGGGGAGCTGGCCAGATACGCAGTATTTT.

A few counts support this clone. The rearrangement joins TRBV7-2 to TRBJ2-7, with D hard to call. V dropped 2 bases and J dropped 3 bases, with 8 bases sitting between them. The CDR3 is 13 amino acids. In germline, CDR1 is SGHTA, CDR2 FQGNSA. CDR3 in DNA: TGTGCCAGCAGCTTACGCGCCCTCTACGAGCAGTACTTC. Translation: CASSLRALYEQYF. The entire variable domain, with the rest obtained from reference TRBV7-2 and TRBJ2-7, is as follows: GAGVSQSPSNKVTEKGKDVELRCDPISGHTALYWYRQSLGQGLEFLIYFQGNSAPDKSGLPSDRFSAERTGGSVSTLTIQRTQQEDSAVYLCASSLRALYEQYFGPGTRLTVT.

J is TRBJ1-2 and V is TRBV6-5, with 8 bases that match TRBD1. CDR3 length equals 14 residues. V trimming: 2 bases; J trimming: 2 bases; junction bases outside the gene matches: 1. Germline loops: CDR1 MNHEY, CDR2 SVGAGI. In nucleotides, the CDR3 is TGTGCCAGCAGTTACCAGGGGGCGAACTATGGCTACACCTTC. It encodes CASSYQGANYGYTF.

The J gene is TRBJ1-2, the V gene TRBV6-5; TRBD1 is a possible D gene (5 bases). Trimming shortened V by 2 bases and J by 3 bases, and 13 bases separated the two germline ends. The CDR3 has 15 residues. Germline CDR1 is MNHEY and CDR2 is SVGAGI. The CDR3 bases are TGTGCCAGCAGTTACGTTTCGGGGGTGGACTATGGCTACACCTTC. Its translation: CASSYVSGVDYGYTF.

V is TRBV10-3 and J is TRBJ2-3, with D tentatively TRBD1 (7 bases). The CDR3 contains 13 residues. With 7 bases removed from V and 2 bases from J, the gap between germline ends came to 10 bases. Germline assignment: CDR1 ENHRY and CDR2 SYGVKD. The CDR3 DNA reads TGTGCCATCACCAGGGGGGACACAGATACGCAGTATTTT. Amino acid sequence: CAITRGDTDTQYF.

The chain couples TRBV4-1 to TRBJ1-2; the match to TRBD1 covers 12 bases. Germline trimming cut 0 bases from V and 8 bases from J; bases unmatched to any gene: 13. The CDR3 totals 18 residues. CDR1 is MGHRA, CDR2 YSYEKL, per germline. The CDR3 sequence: CASSQDYGTGGSNYGYTF. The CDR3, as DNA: TGCGCCAGCAGCCAAGATTATGGGACAGGGGGCAGTAATTACGGCTACACCTTC.

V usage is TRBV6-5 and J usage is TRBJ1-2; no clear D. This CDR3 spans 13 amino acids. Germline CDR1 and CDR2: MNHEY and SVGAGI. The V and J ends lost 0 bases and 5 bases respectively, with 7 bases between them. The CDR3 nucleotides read TGTGCCAGCAGTTACTCGAGAGGGTATGGCTACACCTTC. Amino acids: CASSYSRGYGYTF.

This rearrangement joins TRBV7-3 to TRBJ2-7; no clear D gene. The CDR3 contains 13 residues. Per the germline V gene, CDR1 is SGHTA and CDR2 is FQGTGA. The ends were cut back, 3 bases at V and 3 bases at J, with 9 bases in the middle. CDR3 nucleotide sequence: TGTGCCAGCAGCTTGGCTTCAGACTACGAGCAGTACTTC. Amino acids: CASSLASDYEQYF.

The CDR3 region has the DNA TGTGCCAGCATCGTCGCCGCCGAGCAGTACTTC. This codes for CASIVAAEQYF. The chain joins TRBV27 to TRBJ2-7; D call uncertain. Germline V gene data show CDR1 as MNHEY and CDR2 as SMNVEV (reference sequence). The CDR3 is made up of 11 amino acids. Trimming removed 7 bases at V and 6 bases at J, with 10 bases between.

The CDR3 loop is CASSIATGGTDTQYF. In DNA form, the CDR3 reads TGTGCCAGTAGTATAGCGACAGGGGGCACAGATACGCAGTATTTT. The V gene is TRBV19, the J gene TRBJ2-3; 8 bases map to TRBD1. CDR3 length: 15 residues. CDR1 and CDR2 (germline): LNHDA, SQIVND (reference sequence). J gave up 1 base and V 1 base, and 1 base lay outside the gene matches.

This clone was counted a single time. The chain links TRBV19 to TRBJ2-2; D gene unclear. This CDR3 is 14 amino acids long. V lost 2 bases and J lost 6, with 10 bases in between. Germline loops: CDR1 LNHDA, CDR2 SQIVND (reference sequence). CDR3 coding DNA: TGTGCCAGTAGTATAATGGGGTTTGCCGGGGAGCTGTTTTTT. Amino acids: CASSIMGFAGELFF.

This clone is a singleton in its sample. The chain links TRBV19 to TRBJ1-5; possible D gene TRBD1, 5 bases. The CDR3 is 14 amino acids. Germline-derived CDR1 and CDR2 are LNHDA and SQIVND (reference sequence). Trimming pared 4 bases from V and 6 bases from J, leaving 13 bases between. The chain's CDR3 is CASSNLGQGQPQHF. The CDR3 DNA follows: TGTGCCAGTAGTAATCTGGGGCAGGGTCAGCCCCAGCATTTT.

The DNA of the CDR3 is TGTGCCAGCAGCTGGGGTACAGGGGGACCCTCCTACGAGCAGTACTTC. This encodes CASSWGTGGPSYEQYF. V usage is TRBV11-2 and J usage is TRBJ2-7, with 8 bases fitting TRBD1. The V segment lost 4 bases and the J segment 0 bases; nucleotides outside the gene matches: 8. From germline, CDR1 is SGHAT and CDR2 FQNNGV. The CDR3 runs 16 residues.

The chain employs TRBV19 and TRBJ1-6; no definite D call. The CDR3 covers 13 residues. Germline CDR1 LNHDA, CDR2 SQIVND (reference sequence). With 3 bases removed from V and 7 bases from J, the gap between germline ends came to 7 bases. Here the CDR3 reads CASSMGFNSPLHF. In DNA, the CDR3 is TGTGCCAGTAGTATGGGATTCAATTCACCCCTCCACTTT.

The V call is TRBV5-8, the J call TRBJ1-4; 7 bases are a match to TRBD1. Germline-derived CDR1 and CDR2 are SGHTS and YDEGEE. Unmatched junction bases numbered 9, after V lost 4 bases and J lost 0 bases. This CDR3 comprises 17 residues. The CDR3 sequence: CASSQSGQSATNEKLFF. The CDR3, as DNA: TGTGCCAGCAGCCAATCGGGACAGTCTGCAACTAATGAAAAACTGTTTTTT.